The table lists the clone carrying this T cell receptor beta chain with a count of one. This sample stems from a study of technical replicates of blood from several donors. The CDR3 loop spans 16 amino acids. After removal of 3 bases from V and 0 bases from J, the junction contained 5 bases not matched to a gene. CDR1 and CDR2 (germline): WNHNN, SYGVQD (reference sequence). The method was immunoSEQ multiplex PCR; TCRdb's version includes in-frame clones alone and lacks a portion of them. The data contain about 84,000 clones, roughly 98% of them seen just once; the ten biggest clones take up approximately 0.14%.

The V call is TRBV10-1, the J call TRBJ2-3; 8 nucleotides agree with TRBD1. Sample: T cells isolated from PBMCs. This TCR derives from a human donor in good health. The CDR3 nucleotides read TGCGCCAGCAGTGAAAGACAGGGGTTTAGCACAGATACGCAGTATTTT. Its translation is CASSERQGFSTDTQYF.